The 2 T cell receptor beta chains in this list originate from one sample, sequenced in a study of blood T cell repertoires in COVID-19. Generated by immunoSEQ multiplex PCR, the TCRdb table keeps only in-frame clones and is missing some. This table holds 150,000 to 200,000 clones, more than 80% found once. The sample taken for sequencing was peripheral blood. The receptors stem from a woman aged 60 to 75 with acute or convalescent COVID-19.

The chain carries TRBV15 and TRBJ1-1, with 8 nucleotides matching TRBD1. CDR3 size: 15 residues. Germline CDR1 is LNHNV and CDR2 is YYDKDF (reference sequence). V lost 3 bases and J lost 5; bases outside the gene matches: 8. As DNA, the CDR3 is TGTGCCACCAGCAGGCCGACAGGGGCCCTTACTGAAGCTTTCTTT. Protein sequence: CATSRPTGALTEAFF. Complete variable domain (other parts from reference TRBV15 and TRBJ1-1): DAMVIQNPRYQVTQFGKPVTLSCSQTLNHNVMYWYQQKSSQAPKLLFHYYDKDFNNEADTPDNFQSRRPNTSFCFLDIRSPGLGDTAMYLCATSRPTGALTEAFFGQGTRLTVV.

The chain has TRBV7-3 and TRBJ2-7; D call uncertain. The CDR3 has 11 residues. Germline CDR1 reads SGHTA; CDR2 reads FQGTGA. Between the trimmed V and J ends, which lost 2 bases and 6 bases, there was a span of 5 bases. CDR3 amino acids: CASSLPGEQYV. The DNA of the CDR3 is TGTGCCAGCAGCTTACCGGGCGAGCAGTACGTC.